The 10 T cell receptor beta chains below were found in one sample sequenced in a study of T cells after posttransplantation cyclophosphamide. Assay: immunoSEQ multiplex PCR; the TCRdb copy retains only in-frame clones and omits some. The record shows about 38,000 clones for this sample, with no singletons present. Material for sequencing was PBMCs. These receptor sequences come from a man between 45 and 60 years old in good health, CMV-negative, and a related stem cell transplant donor.

This clone has a count of ten or more. The chain joins TRBV7-9 to TRBJ1-5; D is unclear. This CDR3 spans 14 amino acids. Germline V gene data show CDR1 as SEHNR and CDR2 as FQNEAQ (reference sequence). The V and J ends lost 3 bases and 5 bases respectively, with 11 bases between them. The CDR3 DNA reads as TGTGCCAGCAGCTTTGGAGAGTTTTATCAGCCCCAGCATTTT. Translation: CASSFGEFYQPQHF.

This clone was detected many times. The chain recombines TRBV30 with TRBJ2-1, with TRBD2 as a possible D gene (6 bases). Germline V gives CDR1 GTSNPN, CDR2 SVGIG (reference sequence). Trimming cost V 1 base and J 0 bases, with 16 bases left between them. The CDR3 spans 17 residues. The CDR3 region has the DNA TGTGCCTGGAGTGGTAATGGAGGGGATGGCTCCTACAATGAGCAGTTCTTC. Its translation: CAWSGNGGDGSYNEQFF.

There are many counts of this clone. This chain links TRBV7-9 with TRBJ2-2, with TRBD1 as a possible D gene (6 bases). The germline CDR1 and CDR2 sequences are SEHNR and FQNEAQ (reference sequence). Trimming left V 4 bases short and J 6 bases short, with 15 bases between. This CDR3 is built from 15 residues. The CDR3 loop reads CASSSPTGRAGELFF. In nucleotides, the CDR3 is TGTGCCAGCAGCTCACCAACAGGGCGCGCCGGGGAGCTGTTTTTT.

This clone came up many times. J is TRBJ1-1 and V is TRBV19; 7 nucleotides align to TRBD1. This CDR3 is built from 17 residues. Germline CDR1 and CDR2: LNHDA and SQIVND (reference sequence). V gave up 0 bases and J gave up 1 base; unmatched junction bases: 8. The CDR3 loop is CASSIDPTGIGNTEAFF. The CDR3, as DNA: TGTGCCAGTAGTATAGACCCGACAGGGATAGGGAACACTGAAGCTTTCTTT. Complete variable domain (other parts from reference TRBV19 and TRBJ1-1): DGGITQSPKYLFRKEGQNVTLSCEQNLNHDAMYWYRQDPGQGLRLIYYSQIVNDFQKGDIAEGYSVSREKKESFPLTVTSAQKNPTAFYLCASSIDPTGIGNTEAFFGQGTRLTVV.

There are many counts of this clone. The gene calls are TRBV10-3 and TRBJ1-1, with D possibly being TRBD1 (5 bases). This CDR3 spans 13 amino acids. V lost 6 bases and J 7 bases, leaving 15 bases between the germline ends. The germline V gene encodes CDR1 ENHRY and CDR2 SYGVKD. The CDR3 loop reads CAIRANGGGEAFF. The CDR3 DNA reads as TGTGCCATCAGGGCTAATGGGGGAGGTGAAGCTTTCTTT.

The table lists this clone with a few counts. The rearrangement links TRBV27 to TRBJ2-4, with TRBD1 matching over 9 bases. CDR1 is MNHEY and CDR2 is SMNVEV in the germline V gene (reference sequence). The CDR3 extends over 16 amino acids. The V segment lost 10 bases and the J segment 6 bases; nucleotides outside the gene matches: 16. The chain's CDR3 is CATSPGYGQGINIQYF. DNA of the CDR3: TGTGCCACCTCCCCTGGGTATGGACAGGGGATAAACATTCAGTACTTC.

This clone has ten or more counts. The genes are TRBV4-1 and TRBJ1-5; D is undetermined. V was cut by 3 bases and J by 3 bases, with 30 bases left in between. Germline V gene lookup returns CDR1 MGHRA and CDR2 YSYEKL. The CDR3 covers 21 residues. CDR3 amino acids: CASSQKFGPPRRYFTNQPQHF. The CDR3 nucleotides read TGCGCCAGCAGCCAGAAGTTTGGGCCCCCCCGGAGGTATTTTACCAATCAGCCCCAGCATTTT.

To note about this clone: Germline and junction disagree at one end, which may indicate a read error. The genes are TRBV7-2 and TRBJ1-5; 7 bases are a match to TRBD1. CDR1 SGHTA and CDR2 FQGNSA come from the germline V gene. CDR3 length equals 15 residues. The CDR3 protein is CASSPRRTGDQAQHF. The CDR3 DNA follows: TGTGCCAGCAGCCCCAGAAGGACAGGCGATCAGGCCCAGCATTTT.

In its sample, this clone was seen a few times. The V call is TRBV7-2, the J call TRBJ2-7, with 9 bases identical to TRBD1. Trimming cost V 5 bases and J 2 bases; bases outside gene matches: 4. The CDR3 totals 14 residues. Per the germline V gene, CDR1 is SGHTA and CDR2 is FQGNSA. The CDR3 protein is CTSSPGQGTYEQYF. CDR3 DNA sequence: TGTACCAGCAGCCCAGGACAGGGGACCTACGAGCAGTACTTC.

This clone was seen many times. V gene TRBV5-1 combines with J gene TRBJ1-6; D unresolved. V was pared by 1 base and J by 7 bases, with 12 bases between. The CDR3 totals 15 residues. CDR1 is SGHRS, CDR2 YFSETQ, per germline. CDR3 sequence reads: CASSLTGDGNSPLHF. The CDR3 nucleotides are TGCGCCAGCAGCTTGACCGGGGATGGGAATTCACCCCTCCACTTT.